This T cell receptor (beta chain) was sequenced for a study of vaccination effects on CD4 cells after COVID-19. The table came from immunoSEQ multiplex PCR; TCRdb's copy has only in-frame clones and leaves some out. The sample has 67,000 or so clones, under 75% seen once. The V end was cut by 8 bases, the J end by 0 bases, with 12 bases between. CDR3 length: 14 residues. CDR1 is LNHDA and CDR2 is SQIVND in the germline V gene (reference sequence). Note on this clone: Its antigen is not identified.

Prior to sequencing, the ViraFEST assay stimulated PBMC with viral peptide pools, which expanded the antigen-specific CD4+ T cells. Investigators separated out CD4+ T cells once about 10 days of culture had passed. All vaccine recipients tested negative for nucleocapsid antibodies and had never contracted SARS-CoV-2 infection. The sample was CD4+ T cells from PBMCs cultured with HCoV-OC43 spike peptides, taken before COVID-19 vaccination. As to subset: HCoV-OC43 spike overlapping peptide pool stimulation. The sequence was obtained from a human donor who received a COVID-19 vaccine. The chain carries TRBV19 and TRBJ2-3; possibly TRBD1 or TRBD2 for D (5 bases each). The DNA of the CDR3 is TGTGCCAGTTCCTCCGAGGGGAGCACAGATACGCAGTATTTT. Its protein is CASSSEGSTDTQYF.